This T cell receptor beta chain was found in a study of blood T cells in healthy people across ages. Together with a sample-barcoded 5' primer, a J-beta primer mix was included in a second PCR lasting about 6 to 11 cycles. TCRdb independently ran MiXCR on the 5' RACE reads; one entry per CDR3 protein. The sample lists around 1,000,000 distinct CDR3 sequences; under 30% were seen once. Trimming at V came to 1 base and at J to 5 bases, leaving 19 bases not matched to a gene. This CDR3 has 20 residues. Germline V gene data show CDR1 as SGHRS and CDR2 as YFSETQ. This clonotype was counted a few times. The same sample was also used in a study of T cells of mothers and their children.

The V gene is TRBV5-1, the J gene TRBJ2-2; TRBD2 agrees at 8 bases. The TCR originated in a girl aged 2 to 10 in good health. Sequenced input: blood. DNA of the CDR3: TGCGCCAGCAGCTTGATGGAGAGTGAGGGTAGCGGGGTTTCAACCGGGGAGCTGTTTTTT. As protein: CASSLMESEGSGVSTGELFF.